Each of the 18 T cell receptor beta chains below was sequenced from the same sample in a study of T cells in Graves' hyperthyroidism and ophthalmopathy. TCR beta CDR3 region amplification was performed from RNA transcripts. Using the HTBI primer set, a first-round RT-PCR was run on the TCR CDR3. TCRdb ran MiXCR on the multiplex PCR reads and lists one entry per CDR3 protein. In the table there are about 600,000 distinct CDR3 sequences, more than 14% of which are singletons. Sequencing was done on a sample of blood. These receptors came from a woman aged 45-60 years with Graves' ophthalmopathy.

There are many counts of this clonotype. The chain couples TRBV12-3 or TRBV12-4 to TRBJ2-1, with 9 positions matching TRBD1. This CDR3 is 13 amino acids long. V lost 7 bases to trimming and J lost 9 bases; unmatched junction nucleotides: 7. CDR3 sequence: CASTQGQGPEQFF. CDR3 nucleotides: TGTGCCAGCACCCAGGGACAGGGCCCTGAGCAGTTCTTC.

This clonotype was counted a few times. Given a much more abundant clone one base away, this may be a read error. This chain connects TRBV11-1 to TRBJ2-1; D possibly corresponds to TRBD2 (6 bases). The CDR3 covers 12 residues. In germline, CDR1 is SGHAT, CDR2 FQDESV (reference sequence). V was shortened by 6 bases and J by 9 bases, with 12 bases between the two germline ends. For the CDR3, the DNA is TGTGCCAGCAGGGAGGGGTGGGGTGAGCAGTTCTTC. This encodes CASREGWGEQFF. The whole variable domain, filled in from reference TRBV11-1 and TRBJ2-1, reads EAEVAQSPRYKITEKSQAVAFWCDPISGHATLYWYRQILGQGPELLVQFQDESVVDDSQLPKDRFSAERLKGVDSTLKIQPAELGDSAMYLCASREGWGEQFFGPGTRLTVL.

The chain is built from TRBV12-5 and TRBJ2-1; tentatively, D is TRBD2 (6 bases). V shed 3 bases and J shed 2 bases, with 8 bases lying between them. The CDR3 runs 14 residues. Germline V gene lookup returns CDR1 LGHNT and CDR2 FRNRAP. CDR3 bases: TGTGCTAGTGGTTTTGGGGGGACCTACAATGAGCAGTTCTTC. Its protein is CASGFGGTYNEQFF.

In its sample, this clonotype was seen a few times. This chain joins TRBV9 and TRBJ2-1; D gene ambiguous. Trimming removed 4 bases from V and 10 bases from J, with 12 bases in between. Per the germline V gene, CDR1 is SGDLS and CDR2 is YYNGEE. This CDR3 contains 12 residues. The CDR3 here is CASSTNLEEQFF. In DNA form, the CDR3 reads TGTGCCAGCAGCACAAACTTGGAGGAGCAGTTCTTC.

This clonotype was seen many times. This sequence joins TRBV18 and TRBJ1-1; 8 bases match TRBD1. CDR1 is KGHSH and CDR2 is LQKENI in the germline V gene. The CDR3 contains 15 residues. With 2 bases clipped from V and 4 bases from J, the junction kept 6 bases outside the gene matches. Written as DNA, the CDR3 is TGTGCCAGCTCACCAAAGACAGGGGTCGGCACTGAAGCTTTCTTT. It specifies CASSPKTGVGTEAFF.

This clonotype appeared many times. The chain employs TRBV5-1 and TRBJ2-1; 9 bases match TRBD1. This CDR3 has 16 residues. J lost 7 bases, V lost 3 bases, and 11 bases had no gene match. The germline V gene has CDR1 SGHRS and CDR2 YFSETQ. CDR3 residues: CASSSKQGAIGNEQFF. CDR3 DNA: TGCGCCAGCAGCTCGAAACAGGGGGCAATAGGGAATGAGCAGTTCTTC.

The CDR3 reads CATTRSPGNTIYF. CDR3 sequence (DNA): TGTGCCACCACGAGGAGCCCTGGAAACACCATATATTTT. The chain carries TRBV13 and TRBJ1-3, with unresolved D. Germline V gives CDR1 PRHDT, CDR2 FYEKMQ (reference sequence). The CDR3 length is 13 residues. Between the trimmed V and J ends, which lost 10 bases and 2 bases, there was a span of 12 bases.

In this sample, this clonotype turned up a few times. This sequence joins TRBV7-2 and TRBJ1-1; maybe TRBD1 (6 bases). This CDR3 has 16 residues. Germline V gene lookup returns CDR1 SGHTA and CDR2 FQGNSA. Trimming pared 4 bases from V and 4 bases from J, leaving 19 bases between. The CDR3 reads CASSSRGAGGPTEAFF. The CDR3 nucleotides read TGTGCCAGCAGCTCTAGGGGGGCCGGGGGCCCCACTGAAGCTTTCTTT.

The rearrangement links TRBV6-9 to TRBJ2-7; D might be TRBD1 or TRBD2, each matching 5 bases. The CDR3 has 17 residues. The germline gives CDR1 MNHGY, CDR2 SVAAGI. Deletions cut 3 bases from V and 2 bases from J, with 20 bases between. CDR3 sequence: CASSYRPLGEMAYEQYF. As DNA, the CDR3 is TGTGCCAGCAGTTACCGACCCCTGGGGGAGATGGCCTACGAGCAGTACTTC.

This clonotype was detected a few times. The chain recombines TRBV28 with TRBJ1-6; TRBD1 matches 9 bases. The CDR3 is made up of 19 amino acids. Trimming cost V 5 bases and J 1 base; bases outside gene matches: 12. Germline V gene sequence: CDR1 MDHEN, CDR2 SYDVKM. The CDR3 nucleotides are TGTGCCAGCAGTAACCTTCCGGGACAGGGAGTATCCTATAATTCACCCCTCCACTTT. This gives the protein CASSNLPGQGVSYNSPLHF. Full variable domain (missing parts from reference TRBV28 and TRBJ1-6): DVKVTQSSRYLVKRTGEKVFLECVQDMDHENMFWYRQDPGLGLRLIYFSYDVKMKEKGDIPEGYSVSREKKERFSLILESASTNQTSMYLCASSNLPGQGVSYNSPLHFGNGTRLTVT.

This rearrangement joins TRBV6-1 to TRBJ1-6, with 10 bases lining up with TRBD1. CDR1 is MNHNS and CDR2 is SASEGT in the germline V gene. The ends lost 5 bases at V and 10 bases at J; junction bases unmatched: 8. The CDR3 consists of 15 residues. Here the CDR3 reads CASSSADRGRSPLHF. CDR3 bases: TGTGCCAGCAGTTCCGCGGACAGGGGGAGATCACCCCTCCACTTT.

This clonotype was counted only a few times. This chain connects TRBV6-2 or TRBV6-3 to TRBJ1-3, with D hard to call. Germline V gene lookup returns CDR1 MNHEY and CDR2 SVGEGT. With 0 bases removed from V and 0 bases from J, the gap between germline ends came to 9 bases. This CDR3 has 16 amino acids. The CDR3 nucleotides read TGTGCCAGCAGTTACTCGAACATGGGCTCTGGAAACACCATATATTTT. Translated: CASSYSNMGSGNTIYF.

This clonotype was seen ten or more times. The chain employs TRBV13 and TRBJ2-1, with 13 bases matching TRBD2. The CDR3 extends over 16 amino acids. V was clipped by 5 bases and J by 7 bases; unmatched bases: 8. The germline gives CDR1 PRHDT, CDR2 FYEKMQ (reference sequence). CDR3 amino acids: CASSPVGTSGKNEQFF. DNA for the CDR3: TGTGCCAGCAGCCCGGTAGGGACTAGCGGGAAAAATGAGCAGTTCTTC.

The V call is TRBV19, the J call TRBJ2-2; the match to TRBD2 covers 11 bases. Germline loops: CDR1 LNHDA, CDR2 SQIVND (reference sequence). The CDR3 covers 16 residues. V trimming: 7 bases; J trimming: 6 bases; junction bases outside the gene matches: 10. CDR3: CASKTLAGVYAGELFF. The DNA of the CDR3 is TGTGCCAGTAAAACACTAGCGGGAGTGTATGCCGGGGAGCTGTTTTTT.

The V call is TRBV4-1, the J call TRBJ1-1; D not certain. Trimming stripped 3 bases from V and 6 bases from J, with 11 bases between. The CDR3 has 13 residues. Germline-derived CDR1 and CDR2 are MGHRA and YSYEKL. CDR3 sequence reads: CASSQEAVSEAFF. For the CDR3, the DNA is TGCGCCAGCAGCCAGGAAGCCGTCTCTGAAGCTTTCTTT.

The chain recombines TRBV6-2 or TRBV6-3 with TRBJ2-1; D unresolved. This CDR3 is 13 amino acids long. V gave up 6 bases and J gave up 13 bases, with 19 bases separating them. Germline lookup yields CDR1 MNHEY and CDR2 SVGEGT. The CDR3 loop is CASSGENRSTQFF. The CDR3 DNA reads TGTGCCAGCAGCGGAGAGAACCGGTCGACTCAGTTCTTC.

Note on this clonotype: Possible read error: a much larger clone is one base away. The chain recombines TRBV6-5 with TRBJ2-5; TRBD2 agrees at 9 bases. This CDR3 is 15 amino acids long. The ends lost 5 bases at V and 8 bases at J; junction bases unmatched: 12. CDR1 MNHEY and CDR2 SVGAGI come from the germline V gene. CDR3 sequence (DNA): TGTGCCAGCAGTACTCAGCGGGAGGAGATGGATACCCAGTACTTC. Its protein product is CASSTQREEMDTQYF.

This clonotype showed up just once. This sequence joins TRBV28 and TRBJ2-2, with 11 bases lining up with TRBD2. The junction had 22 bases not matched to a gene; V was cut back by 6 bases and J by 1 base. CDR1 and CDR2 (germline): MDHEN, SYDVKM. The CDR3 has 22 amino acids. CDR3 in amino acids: CASRLYALGTSGKRKNTGELFF. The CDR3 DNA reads TGTGCCAGCAGGCTCTACGCCCTTGGGACTAGCGGAAAAAGGAAGAACACCGGGGAGCTGTTTTTT. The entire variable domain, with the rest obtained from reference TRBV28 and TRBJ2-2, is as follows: DVKVTQSSRYLVKRTGEKVFLECVQDMDHENMFWYRQDPGLGLRLIYFSYDVKMKEKGDIPEGYSVSREKKERFSLILESASTNQTSMYLCASRLYALGTSGKRKNTGELFFGEGSRLTVL.